These T cell receptor beta chains were read from a single sample in a study of T cells in Graves' hyperthyroidism and ophthalmopathy. MiXCR, applied by TCRdb to the multiplex PCR reads, yields one record per CDR3 protein. Seen here are 650,000 to 850,000 distinct CDR3 sequences, 18% observed once, and the top ten hold roughly a sixth. What was sequenced was blood. These receptors were collected from a woman in her 50s with Graves' hyperthyroidism that later progressed to Graves' ophthalmopathy. Both conserved end residues are part of each CDR3. A D gene is named only where the DNA matches it firmly. Size is stated for part of the rows, as once, few or many counts, or as a class when the clone is expanded.

abundance	d_gene	v_gene	j_gene	CDR3aa	CDR3nt
many	TRBD1	TRBV12-3/TRBV12-4	TRBJ1-6	CASRQGTGALHF	TGTGCCAGCAGACAGGGGACGGGGGCCCTCCACTTT
many	-	TRBV30	TRBJ1-5	CAWSSYRGPQPQHF	TGTGCCTGGAGTTCGTATCGGGGACCTCAGCCCCAGCATTTT
few	-	TRBV20-1	TRBJ2-5	CSAGGGAGQETQYF	TGCAGTGCTGGGGGGGGGGCTGGTCAAGAGACCCAGTACTTC
-	-	TRBV3-1	TRBJ2-1	CASSQELTTGYNEQFF	TGTGCCAGCAGCCAAGAATTAACCACGGGATACAATGAGCAGTTCTTC
few	TRBD1	TRBV29-1	TRBJ2-2	CSGGQGSTGELFF	TGCAGCGGGGGACAGGGTAGCACCGGGGAGCTGTTTTTT
many	-	TRBV3-1	TRBJ1-1	CASSQALRVLAASEAFF	TGTGCCAGCAGCCAAGCTTTACGTGTCTTGGCGGCATCTGAAGCTTTCTTT
few	TRBD1	TRBV20-1	TRBJ2-1	CSAVVQGARNEQFF	TGCAGCGCCGTCGTACAGGGGGCTCGCAATGAGCAGTTCTTC
many	TRBD1	TRBV3-1	TRBJ1-1	CASGSSYRGPEAFF	TGTGCCAGCGGATCGAGTTACAGGGGCCCCGAAGCTTTCTTT
-	TRBD1	TRBV6-1	TRBJ2-7	CASSPPGQAAYEQYF	TGTGCCAGCAGTCCTCCGGGACAGGCGGCCTACGAGCAGTACTTC
many	TRBD2	TRBV11-2	TRBJ2-2	CASSWTSGGFTGELFF	TGTGCCAGCAGCTGGACTAGCGGGGGGTTTACCGGGGAGCTGTTTTTT
-	-	TRBV6-2/TRBV6-3	TRBJ1-2	CASSYDGRGGSYGYTF	TGTGCCAGCAGTTACGACGGCAGGGGAGGCTCCTATGGCTACACCTTC
few	TRBD1	TRBV4-1	TRBJ1-2	CASSQEQGALGYTF	TGCGCCAGCAGCCAAGAACAGGGGGCGCTTGGCTACACCTTC
many	-	TRBV5-1	TRBJ1-2	CASSPFRDPGNIGDGYTF	TGCGCCAGCAGCCCGTTCCGGGACCCGGGGAATATAGGAGATGGCTACACCTTC
-	-	TRBV11-1	TRBJ1-5	CASSLVKGRNQPQHF	TGTGCCAGCAGCTTAGTCAAGGGGCGGAATCAGCCCCAGCATTTT
few	-	TRBV19	TRBJ1-1	CASITGWNTEAFF	TGTGCCAGTATAACAGGGTGGAACACTGAAGCTTTCTTT
many	-	TRBV7-8	TRBJ2-5	CASSLLALQETQYF	TGTGCCAGCAGCTTACTAGCCCTACAAGAGACCCAGTACTTC
many	TRBD2	TRBV5-1	TRBJ2-1	CASSPDGGGSYNEQFF	TGCGCCAGCAGCCCCGACGGCGGGGGCTCCTACAATGAGCAGTTCTTC
-	TRBD2	TRBV6-2/TRBV6-3	TRBJ2-3	CASSYIAGETTDTQYF	TGTGCCAGCAGTTACATAGCGGGGGAGACCACAGATACGCAGTATTTT
-	TRBD1	TRBV20-1	TRBJ2-7	CSAPDRVHYEQYF	TGCAGTGCTCCCGACAGGGTTCACTACGAGCAGTACTTC
-	-	TRBV9	TRBJ1-1	CASSVDTGAPGFF	TGTGCCAGCAGCGTAGATACGGGAGCCCCAGGTTTCTTT
-	-	TRBV7-3	TRBJ1-1	CASSLKGISLNTEAFF	TGTGCCAGCAGCTTAAAGGGTATCTCCCTGAACACTGAAGCTTTCTTT
-	-	TRBV29-1	TRBJ1-2	CSAEPRSDGYTF	TGCAGCGCCGAACCTCGGTCGGATGGCTACACCTTC
-	-	TRBV27	TRBJ2-2	CASSISDGELFF	TGTGCCAGCAGTATAAGTGACGGGGAGCTGTTTTTT
many	TRBD1	TRBV2	TRBJ1-4	CASSIRGRGDEKLFF	TGTGCCAGCAGCATCAGGGGGCGAGGGGATGAAAAACTGTTTTTT
-	-	TRBV20-1	TRBJ1-6	CSASSAGNYNSPLHF	TGCAGTGCTAGTTCCGCCGGGAACTATAATTCACCCCTCCACTTT
-	-	TRBV3-1	TRBJ1-2	CASSQVTRSGVNYGYTF	TGTGCCAGCAGCCAAGTTACTAGGTCTGGGGTTAACTATGGCTACACCTTC
-	-	TRBV20-1	TRBJ1-1	CSAREWPEMNTEAFF	TGCAGTGCTAGAGAATGGCCCGAGATGAACACTGAAGCTTTCTTT
few	-	TRBV7-6	TRBJ1-1	CASSSVGDLNTEAFF	TGTGCCAGCAGCTCGGTTGGGGACCTGAACACTGAAGCTTTCTTT
-	TRBD1	TRBV20-1	TRBJ2-2	CSARDRVNTGELFF	TGCAGTGCTCGGGACAGGGTTAACACCGGGGAGCTGTTTTTT
many	-	TRBV20-1	TRBJ2-7	CSARPTSLSSYEQYF	TGCAGTGCTAGACCGACTAGTCTGAGCTCCTACGAGCAGTACTTC
few	-	TRBV19	TRBJ2-1	CASSSRDMNSYNEQFF	TGTGCCAGTAGTTCCCGGGACATGAACTCCTACAATGAGCAGTTCTTC
many	TRBD1	TRBV5-1	TRBJ2-3	CASSLVQGGSTDTQYF	TGCGCCAGCAGCTTGGTACAGGGGGGAAGCACAGATACGCAGTATTTT
many	TRBD1	TRBV27	TRBJ1-2	CASSRQGSNYGYTF	TGTGCCAGCAGTCGACAGGGATCTAACTATGGCTACACCTTC
-	-	TRBV28	TRBJ2-1	CASRSDRSSSYNEQLF	TGTGCCAGCCGATCTGACAGGTCGAGCTCCTACAATGAGCAGCTCTTC
many	-	TRBV6-1	TRBJ2-7	CASSYIQGGSYEQYF	TGTGCCAGCAGTTATATACAGGGTGGCTCCTACGAGCAGTACTTC
many	-	TRBV30	TRBJ1-1	CAWSDKGRNTEAFF	TGTGCCTGGAGTGATAAAGGGAGGAACACTGAAGCTTTCTTT
many	-	TRBV4-1	TRBJ1-5	CASSHGNSNQPQHF	TGCGCCAGCAGCCACGGAAATAGCAATCAGCCCCAGCATTTT
-	-	TRBV20-1	TRBJ1-6	CSARITGALGSPLHF	TGCAGTGCTAGAATAACAGGAGCTCTAGGGTCACCCCTCCACTTT
few	-	TRBV30	TRBJ2-2	CAWEKTGTNTGELFF	TGTGCCTGGGAAAAAACCGGGACGAACACCGGGGAGCTGTTTTTT
many	TRBD1	TRBV2	TRBJ2-6	CASSTPGQGARGANVLTF	TGTGCCAGCAGTACACCGGGACAGGGGGCGCGCGGGGCCAACGTCCTGACTTTC
few	TRBD2	TRBV6-5	TRBJ2-1	CASSSSKRGGLNEQFF	TGTGCCAGCAGTTCTTCTAAGCGGGGGGGCCTAAATGAGCAGTTCTTC
many	TRBD1	TRBV2	TRBJ1-5	CASSGQGAQPQHF	TGTGCCAGCAGTGGACAGGGAGCTCAGCCCCAGCATTTT
-	-	TRBV20-1	TRBJ1-6	CSALGNSPLHF	TGCAGTGCACTCGGGAATTCACCCCTCCACTTT
-	TRBD2	TRBV7-9	TRBJ2-1	CASSLVTGGVALSEQFF	TGTGCCAGCAGCTTAGTCACCGGGGGGGTCGCGTTGAGTGAGCAGTTCTTC
-	TRBD2	TRBV7-6	TRBJ2-2	CASSLGSAGVVAGELFF	TGTGCCAGCAGCTTAGGGTCCGCGGGGGTCGTTGCCGGGGAGCTGTTTTTT